The clone carrying this T cell receptor (beta chain) was found once. The CDR3 sequence is 16 residues long. The V segment lost 5 bases and the J segment 5 bases; nucleotides outside the gene matches: 12. The germline gives CDR1 MGHRA, CDR2 YSYEKL. In the study's own analysis: Scientists estimated how many nucleated cells there were by amplifying reference gene primers. Clones were sequenced by immunoSEQ multiplex PCR, and TCRdb holds only the in-frame ones, with some missing. V and J calls and clone size are copied from that table; D and trimming were computed from the DNA. Among 90,000 or so clones listed, around 90% were seen once. This sample stems from a study of blood T cell repertoires in COVID-19. Whole-study context: COVID-19 samples collected from the United States, Italy and Spain covered acute and convalescent phases. Nucleic acid was either cDNA or gDNA, and it came from T cells, B-cell-depleted T cells, or PBMCs.

Seattle patients were enrolled during active infection and followed longitudinally. This clonotype was obtained from a man in his 60s with COVID-19, enrolled during active disease. What was sequenced was peripheral blood. V and J are TRBV4-1 and TRBJ2-5, with 9 positions matching TRBD1. For the CDR3, the DNA is TGCGCCAGCAGCGCCCCTCTGGGACAGGGTCGCGAGACCCAGTACTTC. Residues: CASSAPLGQGRETQYF.